This T cell receptor (beta chain) was profiled in a study of blood T cells in healthy people across ages (dated by TCRdb to 2014 to 2015). With respect to the entire study: In model experiments, template switching captured about one uniquely barcoded TCR beta cDNA molecule for every two T cells. Using deep sequencing normalized with unique cDNA molecular identifiers, the study measured how TCR beta repertoire diversity changes with age. The donors were split into four age groups: young (average about 16 years), middle-aged (roughly 40), aged (over 55) and long-lived (approximately 80). To avoid experimental bias, donors of different ages were spread randomly across the sequencing lanes. For two donors (one aged 18 to 30 and one aged 80 or older), the study analyzed two additional independent replicas of 1 million unique cDNA reads from the same blood draw.

Library method: 5' RACE. Sequenced using an Illumina HiSeq 2500. A second roughly 6 to 11 cycle PCR used a sample-barcoded 5' primer and a J-beta primer mix. A template-switch 5' adaptor carrying 12 random nucleotides introduced a unique molecular identifier onto each TCR beta cDNA molecule. At least 2.5 million CDR3-containing paired-end reads were obtained from each sample. First-strand cDNA synthesis was performed from all RNA using the Mint cDNA synthesis kit, with priming by a TRBC-specific oligonucleotide. All cDNA was treated with uracil-DNA glycosylase and then went through a first 18-cycle PCR with the universal primers M1SS and BC2_uni_R. The authors' analysis ran thus. For normalization, 1 million high-quality reads, each with a distinct molecular identifier, were randomly selected from each sample. Reads with shared molecular identifiers were discarded instead of being binned into consensus sequences. MiTCR, set to a Q25 quality threshold and the strictest error-elimination algorithm, was used for CDR3 identification, clonotype clustering and error correction. A nonparametric unseen species model with Euler transformation was used to estimate lower-bound total TCR beta diversity. The public reads were run again by TCRdb, first through fastp at Q25 and then through MiXCR, and only productive beta chains were kept. Duplicate CDR3 protein sequences are folded into a single record with the most common DNA and genes. It is TCRdb's table, rather than the study itself, that gives the V and J calls and clone size. This sample holds around 800,000 distinct CDR3 sequences; about 42% were observed only once. About a fifth of the sample is in the top ten clones.

As for this clonotype: The clone's antigen remains unknown. Qualities for individual bases were not recorded, and no much larger clone is one base off.

Results the study describes overall, beyond this receptor: Total diversity estimates from one million sequenced T cells were considered lower bounds and underestimates. Observed TCR beta diversity correlated strongly with the percentage of naive T cells measured by flow cytometry. Observed TCR beta diversity per million T cells fell roughly linearly with age, and a significant reduction was already apparent by age roughly 40. Conclusive comparison of naive and antigen-experienced compartments was prevented by the profiling of bulk unsorted PBMCs. Compared with the aged group, the long-lived group had more naive CD4+ T cells, fewer expanded clones and increased TCR diversity, a pattern suggesting age selection. Because donor CMV infection status was unknown, age-related changes in expanded clonotypes were potentially confounded.

The donors were roughly 38 Caucasian individuals from Russia, aged about 6 to 100 years, who were systemically healthy. Approximately 9.3 milliliters of peripheral blood were drawn from each donor into EDTA-treated Vacutainer tubes. Ficoll-Paque density-gradient centrifugation was used to isolate PBMCs, with at least 7 million obtained per sample. Trizol reagent was used to extract total RNA from the PBMCs, yielding at least 5 micrograms per sample. For every donor, an aliquot of PBMCs went through flow cytometry to measure the percentages of naive CD45RAhigh/CD27high T cells. CDR1 and CDR2 are read off the germline V gene as SNHLY and FYNNEI. Taken from cysteine to phenylalanine, the CDR3 has 13 residues. The read is trimmed to its CDR3 DNA, 39 bases read in frame from base 1. V lost 4 bases and J lost 2 bases; the stretch between them is 7 bases long.

This TCR came from a man aged 60-69 years in good health. Sequenced input: blood. The V and J segments used are TRBV2 and TRBJ2-3, with the D gene too uncertain to name. The sequenced DNA: TGTGCCAGCAGTGGGCAGTTCACAGATACGCAGTATTTT. Translation gives CASSGQFTDTQYF. The variable domain in full, with residues beyond the CDR3 obtained from the reference TRBV2 and TRBJ2-3 genes, is EPEVTQTPSHQVTQMGQEVILRCVPISNHLYFYWYRQILGQKVEFLVSFYNNEISEKSEIFDDQFSVERPDGSNFTLKIRSTKLEDSAMYFCASSGQFTDTQYFGPGTRLTVL.